This T cell receptor beta chain was identified during a study of blood T cell repertoires in COVID-19. Overall study context: Samples taken during acute and convalescent COVID-19 were collected in the United States, Italy and Spain.

Original handling: Amplification of reference gene primers provided the estimated nucleated cell counts. Sequenced by immunoSEQ multiplex PCR; TCRdb stores in-frame clones only, minus some. The V and J calls and clone size were taken over from that table, and D and trimming were inferred from the DNA. The repertoire has about 270,000 clones, approximately 86% of them found once; the top ten carry about 2.7%. The CDR3 runs to 15 residues. With 5 bases removed from V and 8 bases from J, the gap between germline ends came to 21 bases. The germline V gene has CDR1 SNHLY and CDR2 FYNNEI. Sequencing was carried out using PBMCs or T cells enriched from blood (not recorded which). The genes are TRBV2 and TRBJ1-2, with D possibly TRBD1 on 6 matching bases. This TCR was recovered from a woman under 30 who had recovered from COVID-19. CDR3 in amino acids: CASSLDRARAEGYTF. The CDR3 DNA sequence: TGTGCCAGCAGTCTGGACAGAGCCCGTGCGGAAGGCTACACCTTC.